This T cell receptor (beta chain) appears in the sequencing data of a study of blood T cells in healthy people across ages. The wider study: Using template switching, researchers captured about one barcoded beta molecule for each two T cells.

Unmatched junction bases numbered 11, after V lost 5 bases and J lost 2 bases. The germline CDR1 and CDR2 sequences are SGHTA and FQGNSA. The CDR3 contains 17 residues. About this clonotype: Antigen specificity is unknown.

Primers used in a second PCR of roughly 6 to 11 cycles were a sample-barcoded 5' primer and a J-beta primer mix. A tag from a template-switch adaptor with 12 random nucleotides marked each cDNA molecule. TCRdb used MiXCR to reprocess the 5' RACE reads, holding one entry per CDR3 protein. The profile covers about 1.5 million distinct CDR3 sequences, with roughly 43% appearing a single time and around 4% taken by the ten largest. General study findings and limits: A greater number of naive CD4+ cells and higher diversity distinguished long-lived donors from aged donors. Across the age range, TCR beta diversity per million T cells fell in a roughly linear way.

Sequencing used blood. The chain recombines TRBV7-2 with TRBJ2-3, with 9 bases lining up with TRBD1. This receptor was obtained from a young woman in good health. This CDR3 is CASSLGTGRTFTDTQYF. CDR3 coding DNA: TGTGCCAGCAGCCTAGGGACAGGGCGCACATTCACAGATACGCAGTATTTT.